Following are 25 T cell receptor beta chains from one sample sequenced in a study of metastatic and nonmetastatic thyroid tumors. TCRdb redid the clone calls on the PCR reads using MiXCR. This sample yields approximately 28,000 clones, of which 16% are seen a single time; roughly 6.1% belongs to the top ten. Every patient was untreated before thyroid surgery. What was sequenced was blood. Every receptor here comes from a male donor with papillary thyroid cancer or a benign thyroid nodule (not recorded which). Some clones in this sample may be carry-over from other donors' samples.

Remarks on this clone: The junction departs from the called germline gene at one end, perhaps through a read error. The rearrangement uses TRBV28 and TRBJ2-5; D unclear. The CDR3 runs 14 residues. Germline V gene data show CDR1 as MDHEN and CDR2 as SYDVKM. The CDR3 DNA sequence: TGTGCTAGCAGGCTACCGCAGTGGCAAGAGACCCAGTACTTC. Translating it yields CASRLPQWQETQYF.

This clone was detected ten times or more. The genes are TRBV30 and TRBJ2-6; D is ambiguous. The CDR3 contains 14 residues. The V end was cut by 4 bases, the J end by 1 base, with 8 bases between. Per the germline V gene, CDR1 is GTSNPN and CDR2 is SVGIG (reference sequence). The CDR3: CAWNRASGANVLTF. CDR3 nucleotide sequence: TGTGCCTGGAATCGGGCTTCTGGGGCCAACGTCCTGACTTTC.

The table lists this clone with many counts. The V and J genes are TRBV11-2 and TRBJ2-2; D might be TRBD2 (5 bases). The CDR3 is 15 amino acids. Per germline, CDR1 SGHAT and CDR2 FQNNGV. V lost 0 bases, J lost 2 bases, and 7 bases lay in between. The chain's CDR3 is CASSLERGNTGELFF. CDR3 DNA: TGTGCCAGCAGCTTAGAACGGGGAAACACCGGGGAGCTGTTTTTT.

This clone was recorded at least ten times. The chain employs TRBV20-1 and TRBJ1-2; 9 positions match TRBD1. The V gene's germline CDR1 is DFQATT and CDR2 SNEGSKA (reference sequence). Germline trimming cut 3 bases from V and 3 bases from J; bases unmatched to any gene: 5. The CDR3 spans 14 residues. This chain's CDR3 is CSARGDRDYYGYTF. The CDR3 DNA reads as TGCAGTGCTAGGGGGGACAGGGATTACTATGGCTACACCTTC.

This clone was detected many times. The genes are TRBV20-1 and TRBJ1-1; 7 bases line up with TRBD1. V lost 6 bases, J lost 1 base, and 5 bases stayed unmatched. Germline V CDR1 and CDR2: DFQATT, SNEGSKA (reference sequence). The CDR3 spans 13 residues. The DNA of the CDR3 is TGCAGTGCCAGGGACAGAACGAACACTGAAGCTTTCTTT. Amino acids: CSARDRTNTEAFF.

In this sample, this clone turned up many times. CDR3 loop: CATSRDRGVQETQYF. CDR3 nucleotide sequence: TGTGCCACCAGCAGAGATCGAGGGGTCCAAGAGACCCAGTACTTC. The chain couples TRBV15 to TRBJ2-5; TRBD1 or TRBD2 may be the D gene (5 bases each). CDR1 is LNHNV and CDR2 is YYDKDF in the germline V gene (reference sequence). V was cut by 0 bases and J by 1 base, with 9 bases left in between. This CDR3 is 15 amino acids long.

On this clone: A junction boundary mismatches the germline segment, possibly from a read error. The chain links TRBV5-1 to TRBJ1-1; D gene ambiguous. CDR3 length equals 14 residues. Germline assignment: CDR1 SGHRS and CDR2 YFSETQ. CDR3 sequence: CASSLSQWFTEAFF. The CDR3 nucleotides read TGCGCCAGTAGCTTATCCCAGTGGTTCACTGAAGCTTTCTTT. The variable domain in full, with the rest retrieved from reference TRBV5-1 and TRBJ1-1, is KAGVTQTPRYLIKTRGQQVTLSCSPISGHRSVSWYQQTPGQGLQFLFEYFSETQRNKGNFPGRFSGRQFSNSRSEMNVSTLELGDSALYLCASSLSQWFTEAFFGQGTRLTVV.

The V gene is TRBV5-4, the J gene TRBJ2-3; 9 bases align to TRBD1. V was clipped by 5 bases and J by 6 bases; unmatched bases: 7. The CDR3 runs 14 residues. Germline CDR1 reads SGHNT; CDR2 reads YYREEE (reference sequence). The CDR3 sequence is CASRGQGGLDTQYF. Here the CDR3 DNA reads TGTGCCAGCAGGGGACAGGGAGGACTGGATACGCAGTATTTT.

This clone was counted only a few times. This chain connects TRBV6-1 to TRBJ2-7, with 12 bases matching TRBD2. Trimming at V came to 7 bases and at J to 5 bases, leaving 6 bases not matched to a gene. Per germline, CDR1 MNHNS and CDR2 SASEGT. This CDR3 region has 14 residues. Here the CDR3 reads CASTPTSGRHEQYF. In DNA, the CDR3 is TGTGCCAGCACTCCGACTAGCGGGAGACACGAGCAGTACTTC.

This clone was recorded a few times. The chain links TRBV28 to TRBJ1-5, with no clear D. V lost 8 bases and J 5 bases, leaving 7 bases between the germline ends. This CDR3 comprises 11 residues. The germline CDR1 and CDR2 sequences are MDHEN and SYDVKM. In DNA, the CDR3 is TGTGCCAGCGCTATACATCAGCCCCAGCATTTT. This encodes CASAIHQPQHF.

This clone was seen at least ten times. V and J are TRBV28 and TRBJ2-2; D is undetermined. CDR3 length equals 14 residues. Deletions cut 3 bases from V and 6 bases from J, with 11 bases between. CDR1 MDHEN and CDR2 SYDVKM come from the germline V gene. The CDR3 here is CASSFMGRAGELFF. CDR3 in DNA: TGTGCCAGCAGTTTCATGGGTAGGGCCGGGGAGCTGTTTTTT.

This clone occurred many times. The chain uses TRBV7-2 and TRBJ2-3; D is uncertain. CDR3 length: 14 amino acids. In germline, CDR1 is SGHTA, CDR2 FQGNSA. Deletions cut 0 bases from V and 3 bases from J, with 7 bases between. CDR3 loop: CASSLAPATDTQYF. The CDR3 DNA reads TGTGCCAGCAGCTTAGCCCCGGCTACAGATACGCAGTATTTT.

This clone appeared many times. Here the CDR3 DNA reads TGCAGTGCTAGATGGGGGAGGGACAATGAGCAGTTCTTC. Translated, it gives CSARWGRDNEQFF. The chain recombines TRBV20-1 with TRBJ2-1; 7 nucleotides line up with TRBD2. This CDR3 comprises 13 residues. V dropped 2 bases and J dropped 5; count of bases not matched to a gene: 3. Germline values: CDR1 DFQATT, CDR2 SNEGSKA (reference sequence).

This clone has at least ten counts. The chain links TRBV18 to TRBJ1-5; unclear D gene. Germline V gene data show CDR1 as KGHSH and CDR2 as LQKENI. With 3 bases removed from V and 0 bases from J, the gap between germline ends came to 3 bases. The CDR3 has 13 residues. CDR3 bases: TGTGCCAGCTCACCGGATAGCAATCAGCCCCAGCATTTT. It specifies CASSPDSNQPQHF.

This clone appeared many times. The V gene is TRBV7-3, the J gene TRBJ2-1; 8 bases match TRBD2. Germline CDR1 and CDR2: SGHTA and FQGTGA. The V and J ends lost 4 bases and 5 bases, in that order; junction bases with no gene match: 7. The CDR3 is made up of 15 amino acids. The CDR3 sequence is CASSSSGSPHNEQFF. The CDR3 DNA follows: TGTGCCAGCAGCTCAAGCGGGAGTCCCCACAATGAGCAGTTCTTC.

Points on this clone: A read error may be the cause here, since a much bigger clone is one base away. This CDR3 is also generated by other DNA sequences in the sample. The gene calls are TRBV7-2 and TRBJ2-7; the match to TRBD2 covers 12 bases. In germline, CDR1 is SGHTA, CDR2 FQGNSA. The V segment lost 1 base and the J segment 5 bases; nucleotides outside the gene matches: 3. The CDR3 consists of 15 residues. This chain's CDR3 is CASSLGLAGANEQYF. Written as DNA, the CDR3 is TGTGCCAGCAGCTTAGGACTAGCGGGGGCGAACGAGCAGTACTTC. Using reference TRBV7-2 and TRBJ2-7 for the parts outside the CDR3, the full variable domain is GAGVSQSPSNKVTEKGKDVELRCDPISGHTALYWYRQSLGQGLEFLIYFQGNSAPDKSGLPSDRFSAERTGGSVSTLTIQRTQQEDSAVYLCASSLGLAGANEQYFGPGTRLTVT.

The chain carries TRBV20-1 and TRBJ1-1; D is perhaps TRBD1 (6 bases). The CDR3 totals 12 residues. Trimming cost V 8 bases and J 8 bases, with 18 bases left between them. The germline V gene encodes CDR1 DFQATT and CDR2 SNEGSKA (reference sequence). This CDR3 reads CSTSQGGLEAFF. The CDR3 nucleotides read TGCAGTACATCACAGGGAGGATTGGAAGCTTTCTTT.

The chain uses TRBV7-9 and TRBJ2-7, with a possible D match to TRBD1 (5 bases). Germline V gene data show CDR1 as SEHNR and CDR2 as FQNEAQ (reference sequence). This CDR3 has 14 amino acids. Trimming removed 7 bases from V and 0 bases from J, with 13 bases in between. In DNA, the CDR3 is TGTGCCAGCATCCGATTGGACATCTCCTACGAGCAGTACTTC. Amino acid sequence: CASIRLDISYEQYF.

The chain couples TRBV30 to TRBJ2-7, with 7 bases matching TRBD1. This CDR3 has 13 amino acids. With 7 bases clipped from V and 3 bases from J, the junction kept 9 bases outside the gene matches. Germline assignment: CDR1 GTSNPN and CDR2 SVGIG (reference sequence). In nucleotides, the CDR3 is TGTGCCTACCAAAAGACAGGGAACTACGAGCAGTACTTC. It codes for CAYQKTGNYEQYF. Using reference TRBV30 and TRBJ2-7 for the parts outside the CDR3, the full variable domain is SQTIHQWPATLVQPVGSPLSLECTVEGTSNPNLYWYRQAAGRGLQLLFYSVGIGQISSEVPQNLSASRPQDRQFILSSKKLLLSDSGFYLCAYQKTGNYEQYFGPGTRLTVT.

The V gene is TRBV20-1, the J gene TRBJ2-3; D is perhaps TRBD2 (7 bases). Germline loops: CDR1 DFQATT, CDR2 SNEGSKA (reference sequence). The length of the CDR3 is 15 residues. Between the trimmed V and J ends, which lost 5 bases and 7 bases, there was a span of 22 bases. The CDR3 DNA sequence: TGCAGTGCTCATGGCTCGGGGGGCGGGACATATACGCAGTATTTT. This gives the protein CSAHGSGGGTYTQYF.

Here the CDR3 DNA reads TGTGCCACCAGTGATGGACCTATGACAGGGATATACTACGAGCAGTACTTC. Protein product: CATSDGPMTGIYYEQYF. The chain has TRBV24-1 and TRBJ2-7; 7 bases line up with TRBD1. J was trimmed by 3 bases and V by 3 bases; bases with no gene match: 13. The CDR3 runs to 17 residues. CDR1 and CDR2 (germline): KGHDR, SFDVKD.

The chain recombines TRBV11-2 with TRBJ1-1, with D perhaps TRBD1 (6 bases). Germline V gene sequence: CDR1 SGHAT, CDR2 FQNNGV. The ends were cut back, 1 base at V and 1 base at J, with 16 bases in the middle. The CDR3 consists of 17 residues. The CDR3, as DNA: TGTGCCAGCAGCTTAGGCCACAGGGCGAAGGGGAACACTGAAGCTTTCTTT. This sequence encodes CASSLGHRAKGNTEAFF.

Many counts were recorded for this clone. This chain joins TRBV25-1 and TRBJ2-7; no definite D call. This CDR3 spans 11 amino acids. The germline V and J ends were trimmed by 7 bases and 3 bases, with 7 bases remaining between them. Germline V gene sequence: CDR1 MGHDK, CDR2 SYGVNS. The CDR3 DNA is TGTGCCAGCATAAGGAACTACGAGCAGTACTTC. Translated, it gives CASIRNYEQYF.

This clone was counted many times. The rearrangement joins TRBV6-1 to TRBJ2-3; 8 positions match TRBD2. The germline CDR1 and CDR2 sequences are MNHNS and SASEGT. With 6 bases clipped from V and 3 bases from J, the junction kept 8 bases outside the gene matches. The CDR3 is 15 residues long. CDR3 sequence (DNA): TGTGCCAGCAGACTAACTAGCGGTAGGACAGATACGCAGTATTTT. This sequence encodes CASRLTSGRTDTQYF.

This chain connects TRBV3-1 to TRBJ2-6; D gene unclear. In germline, CDR1 is LGHDT, CDR2 YNNKEL (reference sequence). This CDR3 contains 18 residues. With 2 bases removed from V and 4 bases from J, the gap between germline ends came to 18 bases. The chain's CDR3 is CASSQRQSIGLGANVLTF. For the CDR3, the DNA is TGTGCCAGCAGCCAACGACAATCCATTGGCCTCGGGGCCAACGTCCTGACTTTC.